One sample yielded the 22 T cell receptor beta chains listed below, sequenced in a study of cytomegalovirus exposure and HLA in healthy donors. Both 60 Vbeta primers and 13 Jbeta primers went into the PCR. Clones were sequenced by immunoSEQ multiplex PCR, and TCRdb holds only the in-frame ones, with some missing. The table lists about 190,000 clones, roughly 80% of them singletons, with 3% to 4% in the top ten. The sample was PBMCs. The receptors stem from a man aged 50 to 60 in good health and CMV-seronegative.

Turning to this clone: A junction end diverges from the germline sequence, so it may reflect a read error. The CDR3 here is CSSSFLVGLRNEQFF. DNA for the CDR3: TGTTCCAGCAGCTTTCTGGTGGGGCTCAGGAATGAGCAGTTCTTC. This sequence joins TRBV7-9 and TRBJ2-1; possible D gene TRBD1, 5 bases. The CDR3 spans 15 residues. The V gene's germline CDR1 is SEHNR and CDR2 FQNEAQ (reference sequence).

Concerning this clone: Mismatch with germline at one junction end may stem from a read error. The J gene is TRBJ2-5, the V gene TRBV7-7, with D perhaps TRBD2 (5 bases). TRBJ2-7 explains the end of the DNA better; the J call may be wrong. This CDR3 has 14 amino acids. Germline values: CDR1 SSHAT, CDR2 FNYEAQ (reference sequence). The DNA for the CDR3 is TGTGCTAGCAGCCCCTTTCTGGAGGCCTACGAGCAGTACTTC. Translating it yields CASSPFLEAYEQYF.

This chain connects TRBV9 to TRBJ2-3; 11 bases match TRBD2. The CDR3 runs 15 residues. Trimming took 0 bases from V and 7 from J; bases not matched to a gene: 4. Germline CDR1 reads SGDLS; CDR2 reads YYNGEE. The DNA for the CDR3 is TGTGCCAGCAGCGTAGATAGCGGGGGGGCCCATACGCAGTATTTT. Translating it yields CASSVDSGGAHTQYF.

V and J are TRBV19 and TRBJ1-6, with 7 nucleotides matching TRBD1. The germline gives CDR1 LNHDA, CDR2 SQIVND (reference sequence). This CDR3 spans 16 amino acids. V shed 3 bases and J 10 bases; nucleotides not matched to a gene: 12. This chain's CDR3 is CASSIRGIGGGSPLHF. The CDR3 DNA is TGTGCCAGTAGTATCCGAGGTATAGGGGGCGGGTCACCCCTCCACTTT. Based on the CDR3 plus reference TRBV19 and TRBJ1-6, the full variable domain is DGGITQSPKYLFRKEGQNVTLSCEQNLNHDAMYWYRQDPGQGLRLIYYSQIVNDFQKGDIAEGYSVSREKKESFPLTVTSAQKNPTAFYLCASSIRGIGGGSPLHFGNGTRLTVT.

The CDR3: CASIGQGRYGYTF. The CDR3 region has the DNA TGTGCCAGTATCGGACAGGGGCGTTATGGCTACACCTTC. This chain uses TRBV19 with TRBJ1-2, with 9 bases lining up with TRBD1. Germline CDR1 reads LNHDA; CDR2 reads SQIVND (reference sequence). J lost 5 bases, V lost 7 bases, and 5 bases had no gene match. There are 13 residues in the CDR3.

The chain uses TRBV4-2 and TRBJ2-3; D is unresolved. Per the germline V gene, CDR1 is LGHNA and CDR2 is YNFKEQ. The CDR3 runs 15 residues. V was pared by 1 base and J by 6 bases, with 14 bases between. In DNA form, the CDR3 reads TGTGCCAGCAGCCAAGGAAGTTCCCCTAGGGATACGCAGTATTTT. It codes for CASSQGSSPRDTQYF.

This clone has only a few counts. The rearrangement joins TRBV13 to TRBJ2-7; 9 bases are shared with TRBD2. The CDR3 has 16 amino acids. V trimming: 5 bases; J trimming: 5 bases; junction bases outside the gene matches: 13. Germline V CDR1 and CDR2: PRHDT, FYEKMQ (reference sequence). The CDR3 region is CASSPQGEAGGHEQYF. The CDR3 DNA reads as TGTGCCAGCAGCCCCCAGGGGGAAGCGGGGGGCCACGAGCAGTACTTC.

The chain joins TRBV29-1 to TRBJ2-5, with 11 bases that match TRBD2. The CDR3 spans 13 residues. V was clipped by 6 bases and J by 7 bases; unmatched bases: 7. Germline lookup yields CDR1 SQVTM and CDR2 ANQGSEA. CDR3 nucleotide sequence: TGCAGCGTGCTGACTAGCGGGGAGGGGACCCAGTACTTC. As protein: CSVLTSGEGTQYF.

This chain connects TRBV27 to TRBJ2-7; TRBD1 is a possible D gene (5 bases). V was cut by 0 bases and J by 7 bases, with 16 bases left in between. Germline loops: CDR1 MNHEY, CDR2 SMNVEV (reference sequence). The CDR3 spans 15 residues. CDR3 sequence (DNA): TGTGCCAGCAGTTTATCAGGCCAGGGTCTCCGAGAGCAGTACTTC. It yields the protein CASSLSGQGLREQYF.

A few counts support this clone. The rearrangement links TRBV6-4 to TRBJ2-1; no definite D call. The CDR3 is 15 amino acids. The germline V gene has CDR1 MRHNA and CDR2 SNTAGT. V was trimmed by 4 bases and J by 5 bases, leaving 15 bases between them. The CDR3, as DNA: TGTGCCAGCAGTGCGGAGCTCGGCAGCAACAATGAGCAGTTCTTC. It specifies CASSAELGSNNEQFF.

The chain uses TRBV18 and TRBJ2-3, with 9 bases matching TRBD2. V lost 5 bases to trimming and J lost 6 bases; unmatched junction nucleotides: 6. This CDR3 spans 14 amino acids. Germline loops: CDR1 KGHSH, CDR2 LQKENI. The CDR3 loop reads CASSGTSSADTQYF. CDR3 in DNA: TGTGCCAGCTCAGGGACTAGCTCCGCGGATACGCAGTATTTT.

This rearrangement joins TRBV9 to TRBJ1-1; 11 positions agree with TRBD1. The CDR3 is 16 amino acids. Trimming cost V 0 bases and J 3 bases; bases outside gene matches: 4. Germline loops: CDR1 SGDLS, CDR2 YYNGEE. The CDR3 sequence is CASSVAGQGADTEAFF. CDR3 bases: TGTGCCAGCAGCGTAGCTGGACAGGGGGCGGACACTGAAGCTTTCTTT. The full variable domain, in which reference TRBV9 and TRBJ1-1 provide the parts outside the CDR3, is DSGVTQTPKHLITATGQRVTLRCSPRSGDLSVYWYQQSLDQGLQFLIQYYNGEERAKGNILERFSAQQFPDLHSELNLSSLELGDSALYFCASSVAGQGADTEAFFGQGTRLTVV.

The chain joins TRBV4-1 to TRBJ2-3; possibly TRBD2 for D (5 bases). The CDR3 has 15 residues. The V gene lost 0 bases and the J gene lost 1 base, with 8 bases spanning the gap. From germline, CDR1 is MGHRA and CDR2 YSYEKL. CDR3 protein: CASSQDFGGTDTQYF. The CDR3 DNA reads TGCGCCAGCAGCCAAGATTTCGGGGGCACAGATACGCAGTATTTT.

This clone showed up just a few times. This chain uses TRBV27 with TRBJ1-5; D gene unclear. Germline lookup yields CDR1 MNHEY and CDR2 SMNVEV (reference sequence). CDR3 length: 13 amino acids. The V and J ends lost 2 bases and 3 bases respectively, with 5 bases between them. CDR3 DNA: TGTGCCAGCAGTTTAGCGGTCAATCAGCCCCAGCATTTT. Its protein is CASSLAVNQPQHF.

The chain is built from TRBV7-2 and TRBJ2-7; 11 bases match TRBD2. V shed 3 bases, J shed 10 bases, and the junction held 2 bases outside the gene matches. This CDR3 is built from 12 residues. Germline V gives CDR1 SGHTA, CDR2 FQGNSA. The CDR3 here is CASSFLAGGQYF. In nucleotides, the CDR3 is TGTGCCAGCAGCTTCCTAGCGGGGGGCCAGTACTTC. The full variable domain, completed using reference TRBV7-2 and TRBJ2-7, is GAGVSQSPSNKVTEKGKDVELRCDPISGHTALYWYRQSLGQGLEFLIYFQGNSAPDKSGLPSDRFSAERTGGSVSTLTIQRTQQEDSAVYLCASSFLAGGQYFGPGTRLTVT.

The rearrangement uses TRBV10-1 and TRBJ2-1; 14 bases are shared with TRBD2. V was pared by 3 bases and J by 9 bases, with 7 bases of the junction left unmatched. Germline V gene sequence: CDR1 WNHNN, CDR2 SYGVQD (reference sequence). CDR3 size: 16 residues. DNA for the CDR3: TGCGCCAGCAGTGAATCGCGACTAGCGGGGGGGAGTGAGCAGTTCTTC. This encodes CASSESRLAGGSEQFF.

The V and J genes are TRBV18 and TRBJ1-3; 8 positions match TRBD1. The CDR3 totals 14 residues. The germline V gene encodes CDR1 KGHSH and CDR2 LQKENI. Trimming took 5 bases from V and 4 from J; bases not matched to a gene: 4. CDR3 amino acids: CASSSRTGGNTIYF. In DNA form, the CDR3 reads TGTGCCAGCTCATCCCGGACAGGGGGAAACACCATATATTTT.

This clone turned up a few times. The chain is built from TRBV2 and TRBJ1-6; D is undetermined. The V gene's germline CDR1 is SNHLY and CDR2 FYNNEI. Between the trimmed V and J ends, which lost 5 bases and 8 bases, there was a span of 10 bases. CDR3 length: 13 amino acids. The CDR3 protein is CASSQDTYSPLHF. As DNA, the CDR3 is TGTGCCAGCAGTCAAGACACCTATTCACCCCTCCACTTT. Variable domain in full (rest from reference TRBV2 and TRBJ1-6): EPEVTQTPSHQVTQMGQEVILRCVPISNHLYFYWYRQILGQKVEFLVSFYNNEISEKSEIFDDQFSVERPDGSNFTLKIRSTKLEDSAMYFCASSQDTYSPLHFGNGTRLTVT.

CDR3 sequence (DNA): TGTGCCAGCAGCCCTGTGGGGAGTGGAGAAAAACTGTTTTTT. Its protein product is CASSPVGSGEKLFF. V and J are TRBV6-6 and TRBJ1-4; D not resolved. Trimming removed 6 bases from V and 8 bases from J, with 16 bases in between. From germline, CDR1 is MNHNY and CDR2 SVGAGI (reference sequence). The CDR3 runs 14 residues.

The chain links TRBV6-5 to TRBJ2-2; no definite D call. The germline V gene has CDR1 MNHEY and CDR2 SVGAGI. The CDR3 covers 13 residues. V was clipped by 6 bases and J by 7 bases, with 12 bases between them. The CDR3 DNA is TGTGCCAGCAGCCCCCAGGTACACGGGGAGCTGTTTTTT. Translation gives CASSPQVHGELFF.

CDR3 protein: CASSLTSDTQYF. CDR3 coding DNA: TGTGCCAGCAGCTTAACATCTGATACGCAGTATTTT. This rearrangement joins TRBV11-3 to TRBJ2-3; no reliable D call. CDR3 length: 12 amino acids. The V and J ends lost 2 bases and 6 bases respectively, with 6 bases between them. Germline V gene sequence: CDR1 SGHNT, CDR2 YENEEA.

The chain is built from TRBV19 and TRBJ1-4; D gene uncertain. Trimming pared 5 bases from V and 0 bases from J, leaving 7 bases between. The germline CDR1 and CDR2 sequences are LNHDA and SQIVND (reference sequence). The CDR3 extends over 14 amino acids. In DNA form, the CDR3 reads TGTGCCAGTAGTGTGAGCGCAACTAATGAAAAACTGTTTTTT. Its translation is CASSVSATNEKLFF.